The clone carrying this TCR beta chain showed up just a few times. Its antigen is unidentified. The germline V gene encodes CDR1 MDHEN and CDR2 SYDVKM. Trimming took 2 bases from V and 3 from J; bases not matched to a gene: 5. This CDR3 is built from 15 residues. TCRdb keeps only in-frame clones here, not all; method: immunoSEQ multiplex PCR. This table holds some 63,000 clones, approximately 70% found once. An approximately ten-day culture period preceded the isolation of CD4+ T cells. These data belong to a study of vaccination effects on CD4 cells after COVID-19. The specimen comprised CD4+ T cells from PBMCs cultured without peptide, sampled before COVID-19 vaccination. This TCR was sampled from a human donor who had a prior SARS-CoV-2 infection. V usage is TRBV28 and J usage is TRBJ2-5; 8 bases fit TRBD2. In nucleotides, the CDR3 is TGTGCCAGCAGTTTAAGCGGGAGAGGAGAAGAGACCCAGTACTTC. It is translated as CASSLSGRGEETQYF.